Below, 22 T cell receptor beta chains from the same sample are listed, as sequenced in a study of T cells of healthy individuals. TCRdb processed the 5' RACE reads anew with MiXCR; each CDR3 protein has one entry. The sample lists over 95,000 distinct CDR3 sequences, 17% occurring once. The source of these receptors is a human donor in good health.

This clonotype occurred a few times. V usage is TRBV2 and J usage is TRBJ1-1; D gene ambiguous. This CDR3 has 13 amino acids. The V gene lost 6 bases and the J gene lost 2 bases, with 10 bases spanning the gap. Germline CDR1 SNHLY, CDR2 FYNNEI. CDR3 nucleotides: TGTGCCAGCAGCAAGACAACAAACACTGAAGCTTTCTTT. It codes for CASSKTTNTEAFF.

The chain combines TRBV7-9 with TRBJ1-5, with 9 bases lining up with TRBD1. This CDR3 has 14 amino acids. Losses at the gene ends were 1 base for V and 6 bases for J; bases not matched to a gene: 1. Germline V lookup: CDR1 SEHNR, CDR2 FQNEAQ (reference sequence). CDR3 nucleotides: TGTGCCAGCAGCTTAGGGGGACAGGGTCAGCCCCAGCATTTT. This gives the protein CASSLGGQGQPQHF.

This clonotype has only a few counts. The chain combines TRBV28 with TRBJ2-3; 9 positions agree with TRBD1. Germline V gene lookup returns CDR1 MDHEN and CDR2 SYDVKM. The CDR3 covers 16 residues. V shed 5 bases and J 2 bases; nucleotides not matched to a gene: 8. The CDR3 region is CASSMDRGPFTDTQYF. CDR3 bases: TGTGCCAGCAGTATGGACAGGGGACCCTTCACAGATACGCAGTATTTT. Full variable domain (rest looked up from reference TRBV28 and TRBJ2-3): DVKVTQSSRYLVKRTGEKVFLECVQDMDHENMFWYRQDPGLGLRLIYFSYDVKMKEKGDIPEGYSVSREKKERFSLILESASTNQTSMYLCASSMDRGPFTDTQYFGPGTRLTVL.

This clonotype has a count of ten or more. V gene TRBV6-6 combines with J gene TRBJ2-1; 7 bases agree with TRBD2. J was trimmed by 5 bases and V by 2 bases; bases with no gene match: 0. In germline, CDR1 is MNHNY, CDR2 SVGAGI (reference sequence). The CDR3 extends over 13 amino acids. The CDR3 here is CASSYGGDNEQFF. The DNA of the CDR3 is TGTGCCAGCAGTTACGGGGGGGACAATGAGCAGTTCTTC.

This clonotype has more than one count but fewer than ten. This chain links TRBV19 with TRBJ2-1, with 9 nucleotides matching TRBD2. Germline lookup yields CDR1 LNHDA and CDR2 SQIVND (reference sequence). The CDR3 loop spans 15 amino acids. The trim removed 4 bases at V and 0 bases at J, leaving 1 base unmatched. CDR3 nucleotide sequence: TGTGCCAGTAGTAGGACTAGCGTCTCCTACAATGAGCAGTTCTTC. Amino acids: CASSRTSVSYNEQFF. Combining the CDR3 with reference TRBV19 and TRBJ2-1 gives the whole variable domain DGGITQSPKYLFRKEGQNVTLSCEQNLNHDAMYWYRQDPGQGLRLIYYSQIVNDFQKGDIAEGYSVSREKKESFPLTVTSAQKNPTAFYLCASSRTSVSYNEQFFGPGTRLTVL.

The chain uses TRBV4-2 and TRBJ2-7; D remains ambiguous. CDR3 length equals 15 residues. Trimming removed 1 base at V and 6 bases at J, with 16 bases between. Germline V lookup: CDR1 LGHNA, CDR2 YNFKEQ. In DNA form, the CDR3 reads TGTGCCAGCAGCCAAGCTGAATCCTACCTTGGCGAGCAGTACTTC. This translates into CASSQAESYLGEQYF.

V gene TRBV5-1 combines with J gene TRBJ1-1, with 11 bases lining up with TRBD1. The CDR3 covers 14 residues. From germline, CDR1 is SGHRS and CDR2 YFSETQ. The V and J ends lost 4 bases and 5 bases, in that order; junction bases with no gene match: 4. CDR3 residues: CASSHRDRGTEAFF. The DNA of the CDR3 is TGCGCCAGCAGCCACAGGGACAGGGGGACTGAAGCTTTCTTT. Full variable domain (outside the CDR3, taken from reference TRBV5-1 and TRBJ1-1): KAGVTQTPRYLIKTRGQQVTLSCSPISGHRSVSWYQQTPGQGLQFLFEYFSETQRNKGNFPGRFSGRQFSNSRSEMNVSTLELGDSALYLCASSHRDRGTEAFFGQGTRLTVV.

Ten or more counts support this clonotype. The V and J genes are TRBV7-2 and TRBJ2-5; no clear D. The CDR3 is 13 residues long. V gave up 2 bases and J gave up 5 bases, with 9 bases separating them. Germline CDR1 is SGHTA and CDR2 is FQGNSA. CDR3 coding DNA: TGTGCCAGCAGCTTAATTGAGTCTGAGACCCAGTACTTC. It specifies CASSLIESETQYF. Filled out from reference TRBV7-2 and TRBJ2-5, the complete variable domain reads GAGVSQSPSNKVTEKGKDVELRCDPISGHTALYWYRQSLGQGLEFLIYFQGNSAPDKSGLPSDRFSAERTGGSVSTLTIQRTQQEDSAVYLCASSLIESETQYFGPGTRLLVL.

This clonotype was seen a single time. This rearrangement joins TRBV7-2 to TRBJ1-1, with D unclear. The length of the CDR3 is 14 residues. Germline CDR1 reads SGHTA; CDR2 reads FQGNSA. Trimming took 5 bases from V and 4 from J, leaving 14 bases between them. The CDR3 loop is CASSRVPLSTEAFF. The CDR3 nucleotides are TGTGCCAGCAGCCGCGTTCCCCTAAGCACTGAAGCTTTCTTT.

This clonotype occurred many times. The chain joins TRBV27 to TRBJ2-2; D is possibly TRBD2 (5 bases). CDR3 size: 14 residues. Germline-derived CDR1 and CDR2 are MNHEY and SMNVEV (reference sequence). Trimming cost V 9 bases and J 1 base, with 12 bases left between them. The CDR3 sequence: CASSTGWNTGELFF. The DNA of the CDR3 is TGTGCCAGTTCCACGGGGTGGAACACCGGGGAGCTGTTTTTT.

Many counts were recorded for this clonotype. The DNA of the CDR3 is TGCAGCGTTGAAGTTCGGGGCACTGAAGCTTTCTTT. It translates to CSVEVRGTEAFF. The chain is built from TRBV29-1 and TRBJ1-1; D is uncertain. Germline CDR1 and CDR2: SQVTM and ANQGSEA. Trimming shortened V by 1 base and J by 4 bases, and 7 bases separated the two germline ends. CDR3 length: 12 residues.

This clonotype has at least ten counts. The chain combines TRBV5-1 with TRBJ2-1; TRBD1 aligns across 12 bases. With V trimmed by 2 bases and J by 10 bases, 7 bases remained unmatched. The germline gives CDR1 SGHRS, CDR2 YFSETQ. CDR3 size: 15 residues. The CDR3 spells CASSLGDRGPGEQFF. CDR3 DNA sequence: TGCGCCAGCAGCTTAGGGGACAGGGGGCCAGGGGAGCAGTTCTTC.

This clonotype has more than one count but fewer than ten. The rearrangement joins TRBV5-6 to TRBJ2-5; tentatively, D is TRBD1 or TRBD2 (5 bases each). The germline V gene has CDR1 SGHDT and CDR2 YYEEEE. This CDR3 has 14 residues. Between the trimmed V and J ends, which lost 8 bases and 1 base, there was a span of 15 bases. CDR3 residues: CASAQTGPQETQYF. CDR3 DNA sequence: TGTGCCAGTGCTCAGACGGGACCCCAAGAGACCCAGTACTTC.

This chain links TRBV4-3 with TRBJ2-1, with TRBD2 matching 12 bases. The ends lost 4 bases at V and 9 bases at J; junction bases unmatched: 10. This CDR3 has 16 residues. CDR1 is LGHNA and CDR2 is YSLEER in the germline V gene. The CDR3 sequence is CASSPPGLAGSGEQFF. The CDR3 DNA sequence: TGCGCCAGCAGCCCTCCGGGACTAGCGGGTTCTGGTGAGCAGTTCTTC.

This chain uses TRBV15 with TRBJ1-1; 8 bases are a match to TRBD1. Per germline, CDR1 LNHNV and CDR2 YYDKDF (reference sequence). The CDR3 is 13 amino acids. V shed 2 bases, J shed 4 bases, and the junction held 0 bases outside the gene matches. The CDR3 region has the DNA TGTGCCACCAGCAGAACAGGGGGCACTGAAGCTTTCTTT. Translation gives CATSRTGGTEAFF.

This clonotype has just a few counts. V usage is TRBV21-1 and J usage is TRBJ1-2; no check of the table's D call, TRBD1, against the DNA was made. TRBV21-1 is tagged as a pseudogene. The CDR3 has 12 amino acids. The chain's CDR3 is CASSRGTRGHPF. CDR3 nucleotide sequence: TGTGCCAGCAGCCGAGGGACGCGGGGCCACCCCTTC.

This clonotype turned up a few times. V gene TRBV9 combines with J gene TRBJ1-1; D uncertain. This CDR3 is 14 amino acids long. Germline CDR1 and CDR2: SGDLS and YYNGEE. Trimming shortened V by 0 bases and J by 0 bases, and 6 bases separated the two germline ends. The chain's CDR3 is CASSVVALNTEAFF. CDR3 DNA sequence: TGTGCCAGCAGCGTAGTGGCTTTGAACACTGAAGCTTTCTTT.

This clonotype was found a few times. This chain uses TRBV4-2 with TRBJ2-1; TRBD2 matches 7 bases. Germline V CDR1 and CDR2: LGHNA, YNFKEQ. V lost 0 bases, J lost 8 bases, and 10 bases stayed unmatched. This CDR3 is built from 16 residues. CDR3 DNA sequence: TGTGCCAGCAGCCAAGATCGAACGGGGGGTGTGGATGAGCAGTTCTTC. Translation gives CASSQDRTGGVDEQFF.

This clonotype was seen repeatedly, ten times or more. This sequence joins TRBV7-2 and TRBJ2-5; D is uncertain. The CDR3 length is 12 residues. Germline values: CDR1 SGHTA, CDR2 FQGNSA. The V end was cut by 2 bases, the J end by 4 bases, with 5 bases between. In DNA, the CDR3 is TGTGCCAGCAGCTTAAGTCGAGAGACCCAGTACTTC. It specifies CASSLSRETQYF.

This clonotype came up a few times. The chain has TRBV12-3 or TRBV12-4 and TRBJ2-7; 10 nucleotides align to TRBD1. This CDR3 comprises 15 residues. V shed 5 bases and J 3 bases; nucleotides not matched to a gene: 7. The CDR3 region has the DNA TGTGCCAGCAGTGCCTGGGGGGACAGGGGCTACGAGCAGTACTTC. Amino acids: CASSAWGDRGYEQYF.

This clonotype was detected only a few times. This chain connects TRBV12-3 or TRBV12-4 to TRBJ2-2, with 10 positions matching TRBD1. Trimming removed 6 bases from V and 3 bases from J; junction bases left unmatched: 7. The CDR3 has 16 amino acids. CDR3 residues: CASRPGTGEDTGELFF. For the CDR3, the DNA is TGTGCCAGCAGACCCGGGACAGGGGAAGACACCGGGGAGCTGTTTTTT.

This sequence joins TRBV4-3 and TRBJ1-1, with D tentatively TRBD1 (5 bases). With 4 bases removed from V and 7 bases from J, the gap between germline ends came to 16 bases. Per the germline V gene, CDR1 is LGHNA and CDR2 is YSLEER. This CDR3 region has 14 residues. CDR3 residues: CASSRASRGFEAFF. The CDR3 region has the DNA TGCGCCAGCAGCCGCGCATCAAGGGGTTTTGAAGCTTTCTTT.